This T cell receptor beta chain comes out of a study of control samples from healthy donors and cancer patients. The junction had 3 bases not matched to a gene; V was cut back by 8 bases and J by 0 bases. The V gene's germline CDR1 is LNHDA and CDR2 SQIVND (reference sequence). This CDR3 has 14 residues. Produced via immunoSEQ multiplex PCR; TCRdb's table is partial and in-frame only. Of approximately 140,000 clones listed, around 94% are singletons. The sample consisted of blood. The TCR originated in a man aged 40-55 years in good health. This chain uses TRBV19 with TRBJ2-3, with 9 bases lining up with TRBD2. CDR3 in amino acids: CASRTSGSTDTQYF. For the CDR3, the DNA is TGTGCCAGTCGAACTAGCGGGAGCACAGATACGCAGTATTTT.